This TCR beta chain appears in the sequencing data of a study of blood T cell repertoires in COVID-19. Sequencing was performed with immunoSEQ multiplex PCR; in TCRdb, only in-frame clones are kept and a portion is missing. The sample holds approximately 200,000 clones; around 82% are singletons and the top ten take around 2%. Sequenced sample: peripheral blood. The sequence was collected from a woman aged 55-69 years with acute or convalescent COVID-19.

CDR3 loop: CASSLKEETEAFF. The CDR3 DNA follows: TGTGCCAGCAGCCTCAAGGAGGAAACTGAAGCTTTCTTT. This chain joins TRBV11-3 and TRBJ1-1; the D is unclear. V gave up 5 bases and J gave up 5 bases, with 12 bases separating them. The CDR3 contains 13 residues. Germline lookup yields CDR1 SGHNT and CDR2 YENEEA. Full variable domain (remainder filled in from reference TRBV11-3 and TRBJ1-1): EAGVVQSPRYKIIEKKQPVAFWCNPISGHNTLYWYLQNLGQGPELLIRYENEEAVDDSQLPKDRFSAERLKGVDSTLKIQPAELGDSAVYLCASSLKEETEAFFGQGTRLTVV.